These 14 T cell receptor beta chains were sequenced from one sample in a study of cytomegalovirus exposure and HLA in healthy donors. Amplification used 60 Vbeta primers and 13 Jbeta primers. Here immunoSEQ multiplex PCR was the method, and the copy in TCRdb shows in-frame clones only, minus some. The sample consists of some 130,000 clones, about 64% of them appearing once. Sequencing was carried out using PBMCs. The receptor source for this set is a woman in her thirties or forties in good health and CMV-seronegative.

CDR3 residues: CASRSQGARRITEAFF. Written as DNA, the CDR3 is TGTGCAAGTCGCTCCCAGGGGGCGCGGCGGATCACTGAAGCTTTCTTT. This chain uses TRBV12-2 with TRBJ1-1; the table's D call, TRBD1, has no DNA check behind it. TRBV12-2 is shown as a pseudogene. The CDR3 contains 16 residues.

This clone has just a few counts. The chain uses TRBV5-1 and TRBJ1-2; the match to TRBD1 covers 9 bases. V gave up 3 bases and J gave up 4 bases; unmatched junction bases: 10. Germline CDR1 is SGHRS and CDR2 is YFSETQ. CDR3 length: 16 amino acids. The CDR3 spells CASSSTGTGPVYGYTF. CDR3 DNA sequence: TGCGCCAGCAGCTCGACCGGGACAGGGCCGGTCTATGGCTACACCTTC.

This chain joins TRBV4-2 and TRBJ2-5, with D possibly matching TRBD2 (7 bases). V lost 3 bases to trimming and J lost 7 bases, with 21 bases between them. Germline V gene lookup returns CDR1 LGHNA and CDR2 YNFKEQ. The CDR3 loop spans 16 amino acids. CDR3 DNA: TGTGCCAGCAGCCAGTCCCGGGGGGCCCGAAACGTGACCCAGTACTTC. Translation: CASSQSRGARNVTQYF.

CDR3 residues: CASSVRAGNTGELFF. The CDR3 DNA is TGCGCCAGCAGCGTCCGAGCGGGGAACACCGGGGAGCTGTTTTTT. The gene calls are TRBV5-1 and TRBJ2-2, with D possibly matching TRBD2 (6 bases). The CDR3 loop spans 15 amino acids. Trimming shortened V by 4 bases and J by 1 base, and 11 bases separated the two germline ends. Germline V gene data show CDR1 as SGHRS and CDR2 as YFSETQ. The whole variable domain, remainder taken from reference TRBV5-1 and TRBJ2-2, is KAGVTQTPRYLIKTRGQQVTLSCSPISGHRSVSWYQQTPGQGLQFLFEYFSETQRNKGNFPGRFSGRQFSNSRSEMNVSTLELGDSALYLCASSVRAGNTGELFFGEGSRLTVL.

The rearrangement joins TRBV9 to TRBJ2-2; 8 bases align to TRBD1. The germline CDR1 and CDR2 sequences are SGDLS and YYNGEE. The CDR3 runs to 14 residues. Losses at the gene ends were 7 bases for V and 2 bases for J; bases not matched to a gene: 4. The CDR3 is CASSRGPNTGELFF. CDR3 sequence (DNA): TGTGCCAGCTCCAGGGGGCCCAACACCGGGGAGCTGTTTTTT. Full variable domain (remainder filled in from reference TRBV9 and TRBJ2-2): DSGVTQTPKHLITATGQRVTLRCSPRSGDLSVYWYQQSLDQGLQFLIQYYNGEERAKGNILERFSAQQFPDLHSELNLSSLELGDSALYFCASSRGPNTGELFFGEGSRLTVL.

This clone was observed a single time. This sequence joins TRBV14 and TRBJ1-5; no definite D call. The V end was cut by 3 bases, the J end by 5 bases, with 8 bases between. CDR1 is SGHDN, CDR2 FVKESK, per germline. This CDR3 has 13 residues. The CDR3 spells CASSQNQDQPQHF. Written as DNA, the CDR3 is TGTGCCAGCAGCCAGAATCAGGATCAGCCCCAGCATTTT. Looking up the rest from reference TRBV14 and TRBJ1-5 gives the full variable domain: EAGVTQFPSHSVIEKGQTVTLRCDPISGHDNLYWYRRVMGKEIKFLLHFVKESKQDESGMPNNRFLAERTGGTYSTLKVQPAELEDSGVYFCASSQNQDQPQHFGDGTRLSIL.

Of note for this clone: In the same sample, other DNA sequences code for this CDR3. The rearrangement links TRBV25-1 to TRBJ1-5; 8 bases match TRBD1. Germline V CDR1 and CDR2: MGHDK, SYGVNS. J gave up 3 bases and V 4 bases, and 2 bases lay outside the gene matches. CDR3 length: 14 amino acids. Here the CDR3 DNA reads TGTGCCAGCAGTGGACAGGGGAACAATCAGCCCCAGCATTTT. Translated: CASSGQGNNQPQHF.

The chain combines TRBV7-9 with TRBJ2-5; 11 bases line up with TRBD2. Germline CDR1 reads SEHNR; CDR2 reads FQNEAQ (reference sequence). The junction had 13 bases not matched to a gene; V was cut back by 5 bases and J by 2 bases. This CDR3 has 18 amino acids. This chain's CDR3 is CASSGRTSGPSSQETQYF. The CDR3, as DNA: TGTGCCAGCAGCGGCCGGACTAGCGGGCCAAGCAGTCAAGAGACCCAGTACTTC. The variable domain in full, completed from reference TRBV7-9 and TRBJ2-5, reads DTGVSQNPRHKITKRGQNVTFRCDPISEHNRLYWYRQTLGQGPEFLTYFQNEAQLEKSRLLSDRFSAERPKGSFSTLEIQRTEQGDSAMYLCASSGRTSGPSSQETQYFGPGTRLLVL.

V and J are TRBV7-9 and TRBJ2-1; 14 bases agree with TRBD2. This CDR3 comprises 16 residues. The J segment lost 6 bases and the V segment lost 4 bases, leaving 5 bases of the junction unmatched. The germline V gene encodes CDR1 SEHNR and CDR2 FQNEAQ (reference sequence). The CDR3, as DNA: TGTGCCAGCAGCTCCTCGACTAGCGGGGGGGCCAATGAGCAGTTCTTC. Translating it yields CASSSSTSGGANEQFF.

This clone appeared a few times. The same CDR3 also results from other DNA sequences found in this sample. The gene calls are TRBV2 and TRBJ1-2; TRBD1 is a possible D gene (6 bases). V was shortened by 7 bases and J by 2 bases, with 11 bases between the two germline ends. The CDR3 spans 13 residues. CDR1 and CDR2 from the germline V gene are SNHLY and FYNNEI. In nucleotides, the CDR3 is TGTGCCAGCACCATACAGGGAAACTATGGCTACACCTTC. This sequence encodes CASTIQGNYGYTF.

This clone occurred a few times. The chain uses TRBV10-3 and TRBJ2-2, with 7 positions matching TRBD2. Trimming took 3 bases from V and 4 from J; bases not matched to a gene: 8. This CDR3 has 16 residues. CDR1 and CDR2 (germline): ENHRY, SYGVKD. The CDR3 loop is CAISDREARGTGELFF. CDR3 DNA: TGTGCCATCAGTGACCGGGAGGCCCGAGGCACCGGGGAGCTGTTTTTT.

The rearrangement joins TRBV5-1 to TRBJ2-1; TRBD1 aligns across 9 bases. J was trimmed by 12 bases and V by 0 bases; bases with no gene match: 7. The CDR3 has 14 amino acids. From germline, CDR1 is SGHRS and CDR2 YFSETQ. DNA for the CDR3: TGCGCCAGCAGCTTGGACACAGGGGGCAACGCGCAGTTCTTC. This codes for CASSLDTGGNAQFF.

The chain recombines TRBV2 with TRBJ1-4; D uncertain. The CDR3 contains 15 residues. The germline V and J ends were trimmed by 5 bases and 7 bases, with 17 bases remaining between them. Germline V gene sequence: CDR1 SNHLY, CDR2 FYNNEI. CDR3 nucleotides: TGTGCCAGCAGTTACTTACCCCCTCGGGGTGAAAAACTGTTTTTT. Its protein is CASSYLPPRGEKLFF. Variable domain in full (rest from reference TRBV2 and TRBJ1-4): EPEVTQTPSHQVTQMGQEVILRCVPISNHLYFYWYRQILGQKVEFLVSFYNNEISEKSEIFDDQFSVERPDGSNFTLKIRSTKLEDSAMYFCASSYLPPRGEKLFFGSGTQLSVL.

This clone was counted only a few times. This chain joins TRBV6-5 and TRBJ2-2; D is uncertain. V was clipped by 3 bases and J by 5 bases, with 10 bases between them. Per the germline V gene, CDR1 is MNHEY and CDR2 is SVGAGI. The CDR3 is 14 amino acids. For the CDR3, the DNA is TGTGCCAGCAGTTATCGATCCGAGACCGGGGAGCTGTTTTTT. Protein: CASSYRSETGELFF.